Listed here are 18 T cell receptor beta chains from one sample, sequenced in a study of naive and memory T cell subsets. Ligated cDNA underwent four rounds of PCR with nested alpha and beta constant region primers and SP2. TCRdb reprocessed the UMI-ligation and nested PCR reads via MiXCR and lists one record per CDR3 protein. The sample carries more than 30,000 distinct CDR3 sequences, approximately 11% recorded once. Treatment given: skin biopsy from PPD injection site in Mantoux-positive individual. TCR cDNA received a 3' ligated oligonucleotide that carried a UMI. Here the sequenced sample was skin, taken from a tuberculin skin test site. The receptor set was obtained from an adult in good health.

This clonotype appeared many times. The V and J genes are TRBV30 and TRBJ2-6; 12 bases are shared with TRBD2. The trim removed 5 bases at V and 0 bases at J, leaving 11 bases unmatched. CDR1 is GTSNPN and CDR2 is SVGIG in the germline V gene (reference sequence). This CDR3 is 19 amino acids long. The CDR3 nucleotides read TGTGCCTGGGACTCTTCCGGACTAGCGGGGTTCTCTGGGGCCAACGTCCTGACTTTC. Amino acid sequence: CAWDSSGLAGFSGANVLTF.

This clonotype showed up many times. The rearrangement uses TRBV7-9 and TRBJ2-7; 7 nucleotides align to TRBD1. After removal of 4 bases from V and 6 bases from J, the junction contained 12 bases not matched to a gene. The CDR3 sequence is 15 residues long. The germline gives CDR1 SEHNR, CDR2 FQNEAQ (reference sequence). The CDR3 DNA follows: TGTGCCAGCAGCTCCCACAGGGGACCCTACGGCGAGCAGTACTTC. Translation gives CASSSHRGPYGEQYF.

This chain links TRBV10-3 with TRBJ2-1, with TRBD2 matching over 7 bases. The germline V gene has CDR1 ENHRY and CDR2 SYGVKD. V lost 4 bases to trimming and J lost 5 bases; unmatched junction nucleotides: 5. The CDR3 has 14 amino acids. DNA for the CDR3: TGTGCCATCAGTGGTAGCGGGCGTAACAATGAGCAGTTCTTC. Amino acids: CAISGSGRNNEQFF.

This clonotype was recorded at least ten times. The rearrangement links TRBV10-2 to TRBJ2-7; 9 bases map to TRBD2. V lost 8 bases, J lost 9 bases, and 11 bases stayed unmatched. Germline V lookup: CDR1 WSHSY, CDR2 SAAADI. This CDR3 spans 13 amino acids. The CDR3 bases are TGCGCCAGCCTAGCGGGGTTTTACGTGGGGCAGTACTTC. Its protein product is CASLAGFYVGQYF.

The rearrangement joins TRBV29-1 to TRBJ2-2; 14 bases line up with TRBD2. The CDR3 runs 15 residues. Germline assignment: CDR1 SQVTM and CDR2 ANQGSEA. V was clipped by 7 bases and J by 1 base; unmatched bases: 2. For the CDR3, the DNA is TGCAGCGCCGGGACTAGCGGGAGGAACACCGGGGAGCTGTTTTTT. This gives the protein CSAGTSGRNTGELFF.

The chain carries TRBV5-1 and TRBJ1-1; 9 bases map to TRBD1. The germline CDR1 and CDR2 sequences are SGHRS and YFSETQ. This CDR3 region has 15 residues. J lost 6 bases, V lost 4 bases, and 10 bases had no gene match. As DNA, the CDR3 is TGCGCCAGCAGCCCCGGGACAGGGACAACCCCTGAAGCTTTCTTT. Amino acids: CASSPGTGTTPEAFF. Drawing the rest from reference TRBV5-1 and TRBJ1-1, the complete variable domain is KAGVTQTPRYLIKTRGQQVTLSCSPISGHRSVSWYQQTPGQGLQFLFEYFSETQRNKGNFPGRFSGRQFSNSRSEMNVSTLELGDSALYLCASSPGTGTTPEAFFGQGTRLTVV.

This clonotype was counted many times. The chain has TRBV4-2 and TRBJ2-3; D assignment may be TRBD1 or TRBD2 (5 bases each). This CDR3 contains 16 residues. The germline V gene encodes CDR1 LGHNA and CDR2 YNFKEQ. V lost 0 bases and J 5 bases, leaving 15 bases between the germline ends. The CDR3 protein is CASSQDPFTGGDTQYF. As DNA, the CDR3 is TGTGCCAGCAGCCAAGATCCCTTCACTGGGGGAGATACGCAGTATTTT.

The J gene is TRBJ2-5, the V gene TRBV10-3; 9 bases match TRBD2. The germline V gene has CDR1 ENHRY and CDR2 SYGVKD. CDR3 length: 17 amino acids. V shed 4 bases and J 5 bases; nucleotides not matched to a gene: 14. CDR3 DNA sequence: TGTGCCATCAGTGTCGGCCTAGCGGGAACCCTGGTGGAGACCCAGTACTTC. Protein: CAISVGLAGTLVETQYF.

This clonotype was seen repeatedly, ten times or more. This sequence joins TRBV6-5 and TRBJ1-6; 10 bases map to TRBD1. The CDR3 has 16 amino acids. Looked up from germline, CDR1 is MNHEY and CDR2 is SVGAGI. The V gene end was trimmed by 5 bases and the J gene end by 7 bases; junction bases not matched to a gene: 8. The CDR3 bases are TGTGCCAGCAGTCGACAGGGGGCATTGATGAATTCACCCCTCCACTTT. Translation: CASSRQGALMNSPLHF.

This clonotype was seen repeatedly, ten times or more. V usage is TRBV28 and J usage is TRBJ1-1; unclear D gene. V lost 1 base and J 13 bases, leaving 13 bases between the germline ends. CDR1 is MDHEN and CDR2 is SYDVKM in the germline V gene. This CDR3 region has 12 residues. This CDR3 is CASSLLTAGGFF. CDR3 sequence (DNA): TGTGCCAGCAGTTTATTAACAGCCGGAGGTTTCTTT.

The table lists this clonotype with a few counts. This chain connects TRBV3-1 to TRBJ1-2, with 8 positions matching TRBD1. CDR3 length: 14 residues. V dropped 0 bases and J dropped 4; count of bases not matched to a gene: 1. Germline CDR1 reads LGHDT; CDR2 reads YNNKEL (reference sequence). CDR3 coding DNA: TGTGCCAGCAGCCAAGACCAGGGGGCCTATGGCTACACCTTC. Translating it yields CASSQDQGAYGYTF. Looking up the rest from reference TRBV3-1 and TRBJ1-2 gives the full variable domain: DTAVSQTPKYLVTQMGNDKSIKCEQNLGHDTMYWYKQDSKKFLKIMFSYNNKELIINETVPNRFSPKSPDKAHLNLHINSLELGDSAVYFCASSQDQGAYGYTFGSGTRLTVV.

This clonotype was found a few times. The CDR3 nucleotides read TGCAGTGCCTCCGGGACAGGGGAAAAGTCCTACAATGAGCAGTTCTTC. Encoded protein: CSASGTGEKSYNEQFF. This chain joins TRBV20-1 and TRBJ2-1, with TRBD1 identical over 10 bases. V shed 6 bases, J shed 1 base, and the junction held 9 bases outside the gene matches. There are 16 residues in the CDR3. CDR1 and CDR2 from the germline V gene are DFQATT and SNEGSKA (reference sequence).

This clonotype appeared a few times. The chain employs TRBV10-3 and TRBJ2-3; 15 bases agree with TRBD2. J lost 3 bases, V lost 6 bases, and 13 bases had no gene match. The length of the CDR3 is 19 residues. Per the germline V gene, CDR1 is ENHRY and CDR2 is SYGVKD. Here the CDR3 DNA reads TGTGCCATCAGCGGGACTAGCGGGGGGTCTGAAGAGGGGACAGATACGCAGTATTTT. Translation: CAISGTSGGSEEGTDTQYF.

The chain employs TRBV7-2 and TRBJ1-1; weak D call: TRBD1 (6 bases). The germline CDR1 and CDR2 sequences are SGHTA and FQGNSA. V gave up 1 base and J gave up 2 bases, with 8 bases separating them. The CDR3 covers 14 residues. CDR3 amino acids: CASSLDRVNTEAFF. The CDR3 DNA sequence: TGTGCCAGCAGCTTAGACAGGGTTAACACTGAAGCTTTCTTT. The full variable domain, in which reference TRBV7-2 and TRBJ1-1 provide the parts outside the CDR3, is GAGVSQSPSNKVTEKGKDVELRCDPISGHTALYWYRQSLGQGLEFLIYFQGNSAPDKSGLPSDRFSAERTGGSVSTLTIQRTQQEDSAVYLCASSLDRVNTEAFFGQGTRLTVV.

This sequence joins TRBV4-1 and TRBJ2-3, with TRBD1 matching 9 bases. The germline V gene encodes CDR1 MGHRA and CDR2 YSYEKL. V shed 0 bases and J 2 bases; nucleotides not matched to a gene: 6. This CDR3 contains 17 residues. CDR3 bases: TGCGCCAGCAGCCAAGATCCGGGACAGGGCTACACAGATACGCAGTATTTT. Amino acids: CASSQDPGQGYTDTQYF.

This clonotype has ten or more counts. The chain employs TRBV10-1 and TRBJ2-1, with a weak D call TRBD1 (6 bases). CDR1 WNHNN and CDR2 SYGVQD come from the germline V gene (reference sequence). The V end lost 4 bases, the J end lost 2 bases, and 12 bases lay between the germline ends. The CDR3 extends over 15 amino acids. The CDR3 nucleotides are TGCGCCAGCAGTGGGGGACACGACACCTACAATGAGCAGTTCTTC. Translating gives CASSGGHDTYNEQFF.

In this sample, this clonotype turned up a few times. This sequence joins TRBV12-3 or TRBV12-4 and TRBJ2-1; no firm D call. CDR3 length: 14 residues. Trimming took off 7 bases at V and 3 bases at J, with 13 bases between the two ends. CDR3 sequence reads: CASKVAAIYNEQFF. The CDR3 nucleotides are TGTGCCAGCAAGGTTGCGGCCATCTACAATGAGCAGTTCTTC.

This clonotype has at least ten counts. CDR3 amino acids: CASSQVLLAGANEQFF. The DNA for the CDR3 is TGCGCCAGCAGCCAAGTCCTTCTAGCGGGGGCCAATGAGCAGTTCTTC. The gene calls are TRBV4-1 and TRBJ2-1; 10 bases match TRBD2. Trimming took 1 base from V and 6 from J; bases not matched to a gene: 6. Germline V gene sequence: CDR1 MGHRA, CDR2 YSYEKL. The CDR3 consists of 16 residues.